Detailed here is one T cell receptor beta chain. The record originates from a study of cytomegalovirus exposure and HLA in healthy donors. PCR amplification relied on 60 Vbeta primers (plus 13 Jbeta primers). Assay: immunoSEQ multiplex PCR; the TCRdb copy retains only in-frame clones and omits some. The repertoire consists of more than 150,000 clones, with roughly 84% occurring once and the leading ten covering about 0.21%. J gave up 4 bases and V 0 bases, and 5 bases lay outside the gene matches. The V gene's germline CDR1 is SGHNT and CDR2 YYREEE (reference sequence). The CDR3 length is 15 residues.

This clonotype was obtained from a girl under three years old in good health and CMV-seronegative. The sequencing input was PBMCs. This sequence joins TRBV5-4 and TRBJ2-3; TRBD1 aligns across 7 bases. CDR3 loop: CASSLDRGSADTQYF. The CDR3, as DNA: TGTGCCAGCAGCTTGGACAGGGGATCAGCAGATACGCAGTATTTT.